The 7 T cell receptor beta chains below come from one sample, sequenced in a study of T cell repertoires in cytomegalovirus infection. TCRdb passed the reads through MiXCR, listing each CDR3 protein once. The sample records hundreds of thousands of distinct CDR3 sequences, 24% being singletons. Sequenced input: CD8+ T cells from PBMCs. The source of these receptors is a human donor in good health (CMV status not recorded). Some clones in this sample may be carry-over from other donors' samples.

The chain combines TRBV7-9 with TRBJ1-5; possible D gene TRBD1, 5 bases. With 5 bases removed from V and 10 bases from J, the gap between germline ends came to 12 bases. The germline V gene encodes CDR1 SEHNR and CDR2 FQNEAQ (reference sequence). The CDR3 totals 12 residues. The CDR3 DNA follows: TGTGCCAGCAGCCACAGTGGGGACCCCCAGCATTTT. Amino acid sequence: CASSHSGDPQHF.

The rearrangement uses TRBV6-6 and TRBJ2-3; D may correspond to TRBD1 or TRBD2 (5 bases each). Per germline, CDR1 MNHNY and CDR2 SVGAGI (reference sequence). The CDR3 covers 13 residues. V lost 8 bases and J 6 bases, leaving 15 bases between the germline ends. CDR3 protein: CASGRDQGDTQYF. In DNA form, the CDR3 reads TGTGCCAGCGGCCGGGACCAAGGGGATACGCAGTATTTT.

About this clonotype itself: One base away lies a much larger clone, so this may be a sequencing read error. The rearrangement joins TRBV12-3 or TRBV12-4 to TRBJ2-5; 8 nucleotides match TRBD2. The CDR3 is made up of 13 amino acids. CDR3 nucleotides: TGTGTCAGCACCCCGACTAGCGAAGAGACCCAGTACTTC. Translating gives CVSTPTSEETQYF.

V is TRBV20-1 and J is TRBJ1-1; D remains unclear. Looked up from germline, CDR1 is DFQATT and CDR2 is SNEGSKA (reference sequence). V was pared by 0 bases and J by 6 bases, with 20 bases between. The CDR3 spans 16 residues. CDR3: CSARDRAEKIKAEAFF. Written as DNA, the CDR3 is TGCAGTGCTAGAGATCGGGCAGAAAAGATTAAGGCTGAAGCTTTCTTT.

This clonotype was counted between two and nine times. The chain recombines TRBV7-9 with TRBJ2-1, with D possibly being TRBD2 (5 bases). With 7 bases removed from V and 0 bases from J, the gap between germline ends came to 28 bases. The CDR3 runs to 20 residues. Germline assignment: CDR1 SEHNR and CDR2 FQNEAQ (reference sequence). The CDR3 is CASKNPREKEFLSSYNEQFF. In DNA form, the CDR3 reads TGTGCCAGCAAGAACCCAAGGGAGAAGGAGTTTCTCAGCTCCTACAATGAGCAGTTCTTC.

This clonotype was detected many times. The V gene is TRBV7-9, the J gene TRBJ1-5, with 9 bases identical to TRBD1. The germline V gene has CDR1 SEHNR and CDR2 FQNEAQ (reference sequence). J gave up 4 bases and V 8 bases, and 9 bases lay outside the gene matches. This CDR3 is 15 amino acids long. Written as DNA, the CDR3 is TGTGCCAGCCGCTCTGGGACAGGGTCGAATCAGCCCCAGCATTTT. Amino acid sequence: CASRSGTGSNQPQHF.

The chain employs TRBV28 and TRBJ2-1, with D unresolved. Trimming shortened V by 2 bases and J by 7 bases, and 15 bases separated the two germline ends. The CDR3 totals 15 residues. In germline, CDR1 is MDHEN, CDR2 SYDVKM. This CDR3 is CASSLGPEGKNEQFF. The CDR3 DNA follows: TGTGCCAGCAGTTTAGGGCCCGAAGGGAAGAATGAGCAGTTCTTC.